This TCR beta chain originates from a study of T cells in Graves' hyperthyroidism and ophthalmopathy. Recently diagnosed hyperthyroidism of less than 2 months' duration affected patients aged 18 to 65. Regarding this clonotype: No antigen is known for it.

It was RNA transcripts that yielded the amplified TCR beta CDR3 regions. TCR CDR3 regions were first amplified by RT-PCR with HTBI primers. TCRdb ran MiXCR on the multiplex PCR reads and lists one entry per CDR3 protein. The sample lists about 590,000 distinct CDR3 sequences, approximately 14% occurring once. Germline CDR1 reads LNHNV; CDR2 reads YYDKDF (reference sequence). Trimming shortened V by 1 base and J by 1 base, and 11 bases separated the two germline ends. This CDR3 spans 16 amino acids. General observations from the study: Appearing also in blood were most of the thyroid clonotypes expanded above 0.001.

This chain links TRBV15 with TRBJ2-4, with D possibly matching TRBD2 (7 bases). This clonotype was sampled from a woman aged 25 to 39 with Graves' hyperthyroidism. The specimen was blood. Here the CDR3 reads CATSRGGGEAKNIQYF. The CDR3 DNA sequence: TGTGCCACCAGCAGAGGAGGGGGGGAGGCCAAAAACATTCAGTACTTC.